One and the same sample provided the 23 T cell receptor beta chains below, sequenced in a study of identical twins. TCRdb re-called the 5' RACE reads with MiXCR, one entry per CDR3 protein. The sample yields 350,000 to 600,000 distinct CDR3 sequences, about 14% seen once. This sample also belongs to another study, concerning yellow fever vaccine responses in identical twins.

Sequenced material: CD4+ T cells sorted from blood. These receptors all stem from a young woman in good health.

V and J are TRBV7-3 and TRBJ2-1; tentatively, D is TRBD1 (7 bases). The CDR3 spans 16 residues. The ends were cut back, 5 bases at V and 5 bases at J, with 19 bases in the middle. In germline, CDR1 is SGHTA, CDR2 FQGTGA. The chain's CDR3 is CASSPKGAGGNNEQFF. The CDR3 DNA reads TGTGCCAGCAGCCCGAAGGGTGCAGGGGGGAACAATGAGCAGTTCTTC.

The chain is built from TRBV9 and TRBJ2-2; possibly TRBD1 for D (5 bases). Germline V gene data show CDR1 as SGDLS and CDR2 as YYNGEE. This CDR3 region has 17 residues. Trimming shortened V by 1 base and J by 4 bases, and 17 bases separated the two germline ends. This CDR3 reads CASSVLTGAPLTGELFF. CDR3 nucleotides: TGTGCCAGCAGCGTACTAACTGGGGCGCCCCTCACCGGGGAGCTGTTTTTT.

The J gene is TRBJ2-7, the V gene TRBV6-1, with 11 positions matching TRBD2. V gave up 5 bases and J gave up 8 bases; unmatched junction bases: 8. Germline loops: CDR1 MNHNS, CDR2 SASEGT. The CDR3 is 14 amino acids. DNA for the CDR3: TGTGCCAGCAGTAATCTAGCGGGGGGATCTCAGCAGTACTTC. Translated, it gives CASSNLAGGSQQYF.

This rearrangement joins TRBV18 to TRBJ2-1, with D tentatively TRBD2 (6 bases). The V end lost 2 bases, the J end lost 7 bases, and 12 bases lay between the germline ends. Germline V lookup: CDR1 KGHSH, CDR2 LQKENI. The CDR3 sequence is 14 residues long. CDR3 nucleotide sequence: TGTGCCAGCTCACCATTGACTAGGACGAATGAGCAGTTCTTC. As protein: CASSPLTRTNEQFF. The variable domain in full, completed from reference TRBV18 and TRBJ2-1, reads NAGVMQNPRHLVRRRGQEARLRCSPMKGHSHVYWYRQLPEEGLKFMVYLQKENIIDESGMPKERFSAEFPKEGPSILRIQQVVRGDSAAYFCASSPLTRTNEQFFGPGTRLTVL.

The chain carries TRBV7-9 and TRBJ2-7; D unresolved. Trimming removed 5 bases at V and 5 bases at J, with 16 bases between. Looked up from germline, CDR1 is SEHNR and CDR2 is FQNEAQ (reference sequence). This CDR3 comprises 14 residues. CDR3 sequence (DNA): TGTGCCAGCAGCCCCAGGACCCTGTCGAACGAGCAGTACTTC. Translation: CASSPRTLSNEQYF.

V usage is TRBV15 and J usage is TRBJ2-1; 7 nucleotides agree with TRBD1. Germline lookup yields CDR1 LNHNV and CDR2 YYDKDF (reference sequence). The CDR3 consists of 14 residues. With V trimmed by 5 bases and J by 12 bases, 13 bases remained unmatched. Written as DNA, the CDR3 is TGTGCCACCAGCTTTAGACAGGGTCTGATCGGGCAGTTCTTC. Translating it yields CATSFRQGLIGQFF.

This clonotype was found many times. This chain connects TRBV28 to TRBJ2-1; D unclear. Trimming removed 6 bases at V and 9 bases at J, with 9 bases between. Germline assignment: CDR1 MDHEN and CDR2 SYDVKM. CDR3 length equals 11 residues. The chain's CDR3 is CASSPLVEQFF. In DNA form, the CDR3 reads TGTGCCAGCAGCCCCCTCGTTGAGCAGTTCTTC.

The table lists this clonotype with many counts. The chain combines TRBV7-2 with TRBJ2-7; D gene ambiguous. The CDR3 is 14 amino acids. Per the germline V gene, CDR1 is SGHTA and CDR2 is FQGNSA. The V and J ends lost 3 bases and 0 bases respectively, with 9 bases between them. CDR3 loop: CASSLDAYSYEQYF. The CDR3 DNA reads TGTGCCAGCAGCTTGGACGCCTACTCCTACGAGCAGTACTTC.

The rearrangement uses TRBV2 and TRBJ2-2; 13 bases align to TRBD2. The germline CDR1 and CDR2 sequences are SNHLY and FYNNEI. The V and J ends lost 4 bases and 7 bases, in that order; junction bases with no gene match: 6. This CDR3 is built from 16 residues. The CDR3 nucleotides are TGTGCCAGCAGTGGGACTAGCGGGGGATTTGGCGGGGAGCTGTTTTTT. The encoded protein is CASSGTSGGFGGELFF.

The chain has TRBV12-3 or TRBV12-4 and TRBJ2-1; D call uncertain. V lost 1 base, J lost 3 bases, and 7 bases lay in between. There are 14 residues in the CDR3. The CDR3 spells CASSLEGLYNEQFF. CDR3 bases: TGTGCCAGCAGTTTAGAAGGTCTCTACAATGAGCAGTTCTTC.

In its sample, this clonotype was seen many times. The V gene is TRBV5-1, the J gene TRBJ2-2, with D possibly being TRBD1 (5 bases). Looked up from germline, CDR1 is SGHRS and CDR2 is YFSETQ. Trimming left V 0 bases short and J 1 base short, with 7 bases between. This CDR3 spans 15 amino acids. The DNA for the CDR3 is TGCGCCAGCAGCTTGGTAACAGGGAACACCGGGGAGCTGTTTTTT. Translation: CASSLVTGNTGELFF.

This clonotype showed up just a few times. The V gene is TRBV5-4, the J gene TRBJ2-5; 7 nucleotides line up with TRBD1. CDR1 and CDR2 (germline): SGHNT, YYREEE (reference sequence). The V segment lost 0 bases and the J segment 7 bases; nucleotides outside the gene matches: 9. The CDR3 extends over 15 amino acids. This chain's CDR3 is CASSLGTGDSGTQYF. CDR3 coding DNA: TGTGCCAGCAGCTTGGGGACAGGTGATTCCGGGACCCAGTACTTC.

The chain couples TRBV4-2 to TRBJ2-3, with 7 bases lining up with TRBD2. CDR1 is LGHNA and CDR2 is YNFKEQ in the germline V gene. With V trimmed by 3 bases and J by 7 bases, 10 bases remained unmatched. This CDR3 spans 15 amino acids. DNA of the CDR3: TGTGCCAGCAGCCAGGGAGCGGGGCGAGGAAATACGCAGTATTTT. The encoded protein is CASSQGAGRGNTQYF.

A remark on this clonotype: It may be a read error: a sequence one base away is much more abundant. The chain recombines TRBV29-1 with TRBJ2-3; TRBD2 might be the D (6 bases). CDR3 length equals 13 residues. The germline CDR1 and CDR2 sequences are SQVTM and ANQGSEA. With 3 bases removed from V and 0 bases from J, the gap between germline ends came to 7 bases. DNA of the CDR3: TGCAGCGTTGATCGGGGGAGCACAGATACGCAGTATTTT. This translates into CSVDRGSTDTQYF.

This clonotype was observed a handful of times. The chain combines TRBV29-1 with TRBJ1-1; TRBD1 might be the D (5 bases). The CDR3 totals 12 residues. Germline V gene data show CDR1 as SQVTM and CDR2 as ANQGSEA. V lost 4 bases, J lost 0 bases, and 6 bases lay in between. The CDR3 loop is CSVGQMNTEAFF. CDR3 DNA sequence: TGCAGCGTTGGACAGATGAACACTGAAGCTTTCTTT.

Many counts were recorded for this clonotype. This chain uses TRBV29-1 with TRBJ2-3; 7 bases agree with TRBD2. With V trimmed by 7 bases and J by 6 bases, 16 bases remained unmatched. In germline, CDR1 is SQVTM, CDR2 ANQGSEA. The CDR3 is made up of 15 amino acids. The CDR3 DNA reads TGCAGCGCCACAGGCCTTCTAGCGGCCCCGGATACGCAGTATTTT. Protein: CSATGLLAAPDTQYF.

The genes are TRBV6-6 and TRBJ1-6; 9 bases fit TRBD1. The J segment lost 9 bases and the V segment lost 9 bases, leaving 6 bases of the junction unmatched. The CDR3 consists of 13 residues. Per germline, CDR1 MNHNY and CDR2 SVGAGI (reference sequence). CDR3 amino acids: CASRTGESSPLHF. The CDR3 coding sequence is TGTGCCAGTAGGACAGGGGAGAGTTCACCCCTCCACTTT.

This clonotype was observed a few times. The CDR3 DNA follows: TGTGCCAGCAGTTTAAAGGCTGGTAGTCACAATGAGCAGTTCTTC. It is translated as CASSLKAGSHNEQFF. This chain connects TRBV12-3 or TRBV12-4 to TRBJ2-1; D remains ambiguous. Trimming shortened V by 2 bases and J by 5 bases, and 13 bases separated the two germline ends. The CDR3 sequence is 15 residues long.

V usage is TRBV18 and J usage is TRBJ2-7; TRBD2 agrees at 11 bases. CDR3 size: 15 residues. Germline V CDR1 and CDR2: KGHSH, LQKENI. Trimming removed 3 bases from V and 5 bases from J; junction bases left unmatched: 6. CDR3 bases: TGTGCCAGCTCACCTCTGGGACTAGCGGATAACGAGCAGTACTTC. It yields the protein CASSPLGLADNEQYF.

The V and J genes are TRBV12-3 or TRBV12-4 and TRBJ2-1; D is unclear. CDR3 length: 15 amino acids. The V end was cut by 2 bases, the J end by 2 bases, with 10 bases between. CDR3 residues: CASSLNAETYNEQFF. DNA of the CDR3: TGTGCCAGCAGTTTAAACGCGGAGACCTACAATGAGCAGTTCTTC.

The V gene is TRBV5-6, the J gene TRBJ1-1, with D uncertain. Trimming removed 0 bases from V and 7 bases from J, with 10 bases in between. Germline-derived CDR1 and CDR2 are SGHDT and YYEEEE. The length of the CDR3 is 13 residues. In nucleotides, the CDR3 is TGTGCCAGCAGCTTGGGGGCAGGAGATGAAGCTTTCTTT. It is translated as CASSLGAGDEAFF.

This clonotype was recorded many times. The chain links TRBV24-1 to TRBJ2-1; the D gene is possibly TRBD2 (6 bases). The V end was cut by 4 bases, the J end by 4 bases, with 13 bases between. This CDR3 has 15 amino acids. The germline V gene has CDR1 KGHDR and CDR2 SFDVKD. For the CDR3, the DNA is TGTGCCACCAGTGAAGCACTGGGGAGGTACAATGAGCAGTTCTTC. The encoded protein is CATSEALGRYNEQFF.

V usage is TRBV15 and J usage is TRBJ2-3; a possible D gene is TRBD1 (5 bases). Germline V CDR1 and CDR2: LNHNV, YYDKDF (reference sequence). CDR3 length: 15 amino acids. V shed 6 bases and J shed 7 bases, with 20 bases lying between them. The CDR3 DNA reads TGTGCCACCAGGGCAGGGTCGATATCCGTAAATACGCAGTATTTT. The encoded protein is CATRAGSISVNTQYF.